The 11 T cell receptor beta chains below were found in one sample sequenced in a study of identical twins. MiXCR, run by TCRdb on the 5' RACE reads, gives a single entry per CDR3 protein. The table shows about 470,000 distinct CDR3 sequences, with around 24% occurring only once. These data were also reused for a study on T cells expressing NK-cell markers.

The sample consisted of CD4+ T cells sorted from blood. The receptors originated from a woman aged 18-29 years in good health.

The J gene is TRBJ2-7, the V gene TRBV25-1, with D possibly being TRBD1 (6 bases). The V end was cut by 3 bases, the J end by 4 bases, with 16 bases between. CDR3 length: 15 amino acids. Looked up from germline, CDR1 is MGHDK and CDR2 is SYGVNS. CDR3 protein: CASSDSSTGHYEQYF. CDR3 DNA: TGTGCCAGCAGTGATTCGTCGACAGGCCATTACGAGCAGTACTTC.

This clonotype has a handful of counts. The chain links TRBV9 to TRBJ2-5; D is uncertain. CDR1 and CDR2 (germline): SGDLS, YYNGEE. This CDR3 region has 11 residues. Trimming pared 4 bases from V and 6 bases from J, leaving 7 bases between. The DNA of the CDR3 is TGTGCCAGCAGCAGTAGCAAGACCCAGTACTTC. Its protein is CASSSSKTQYF.

On this clonotype itself: Germline and junction disagree at one end, which may indicate a read error. The chain has TRBV7-9 and TRBJ1-1; D uncertain. There are 14 residues in the CDR3. CDR1 and CDR2 from the germline V gene are SEHNR and FQNEAQ (reference sequence). This CDR3 is CACSLDNLGTEAFF. As DNA, the CDR3 is TGTGCCTGCAGCTTAGATAATTTGGGTACTGAAGCTTTCTTT.

V usage is TRBV9 and J usage is TRBJ2-1; 8 bases map to TRBD1. CDR1 is SGDLS, CDR2 YYNGEE, per germline. The CDR3 spans 15 residues. V shed 4 bases and J 5 bases; nucleotides not matched to a gene: 8. In DNA, the CDR3 is TGTGCCAGCAGCCACGACAGGGGCAGGCACAATGAGCAGTTCTTC. As protein: CASSHDRGRHNEQFF.

The chain joins TRBV20-1 to TRBJ2-1; D possibly uses TRBD1 or TRBD2 (5 bases each). Germline assignment: CDR1 DFQATT and CDR2 SNEGSKA (reference sequence). V lost 3 bases, J lost 7 bases, and 13 bases lay in between. The CDR3 sequence is 13 residues long. The CDR3 loop is CSARGRSGNEQFF. CDR3 nucleotides: TGCAGTGCTAGGGGGCGGTCGGGGAATGAGCAGTTCTTC.

The V gene is TRBV2, the J gene TRBJ2-2; D is unclear. CDR3 length equals 14 residues. Germline lookup yields CDR1 SNHLY and CDR2 FYNNEI. V dropped 4 bases and J dropped 2 bases, with 8 bases sitting between them. CDR3: CASSVGSNTGELFF. The DNA of the CDR3 is TGTGCCAGCAGTGTCGGCAGTAACACCGGGGAGCTGTTTTTT.

V usage is TRBV7-2 and J usage is TRBJ2-7, with D possibly TRBD1 on 6 matching bases. CDR1 is SGHTA, CDR2 FQGNSA, per germline. CDR3 length: 13 residues. V was clipped by 3 bases and J by 3 bases, with 9 bases between them. The CDR3 coding sequence is TGTGCCAGCAGCTTCACAGGGCGCTACGAGCAGTACTTC. This translates into CASSFTGRYEQYF.

The V and J genes are TRBV12-3 or TRBV12-4 and TRBJ1-2; D is unclear. Trimming took 3 bases from V and 5 from J, leaving 7 bases between them. This CDR3 is 12 amino acids long. The CDR3 region is CASSFGKYGYTF. CDR3 nucleotide sequence: TGTGCCAGCAGTTTTGGGAAGTATGGCTACACCTTC.

This clonotype was recorded a few times. The chain couples TRBV5-1 to TRBJ2-1; D is perhaps TRBD1 (6 bases). The V end was cut by 0 bases, the J end by 0 bases, with 10 bases between. The CDR3 is 16 amino acids. Germline V gives CDR1 SGHRS, CDR2 YFSETQ. CDR3 amino acids: CASSLGQGSSYNEQFF. Written as DNA, the CDR3 is TGCGCCAGCAGCTTGGGGCAGGGGAGCTCCTACAATGAGCAGTTCTTC.

The chain joins TRBV20-1 to TRBJ2-7; 9 bases are shared with TRBD1. The V and J ends lost 5 bases and 5 bases, in that order; junction bases with no gene match: 4. The CDR3 length is 12 residues. Germline CDR1 is DFQATT and CDR2 is SNEGSKA (reference sequence). This CDR3 reads CSAGTGSHEQYF. The CDR3 region has the DNA TGCAGTGCTGGGACAGGGAGCCACGAGCAGTACTTC.

This clonotype was observed once. The rearrangement joins TRBV5-1 to TRBJ2-6; 8 nucleotides match TRBD1. CDR3 length: 20 residues. The junction had 13 bases not matched to a gene; V was cut back by 2 bases and J by 0 bases. Germline CDR1 reads SGHRS; CDR2 reads YFSETQ. The chain's CDR3 is CASSFQPAGTGSSGANVLTF. The CDR3 bases are TGCGCCAGCAGCTTCCAACCCGCCGGGACAGGTTCCTCTGGGGCCAACGTCCTGACTTTC.